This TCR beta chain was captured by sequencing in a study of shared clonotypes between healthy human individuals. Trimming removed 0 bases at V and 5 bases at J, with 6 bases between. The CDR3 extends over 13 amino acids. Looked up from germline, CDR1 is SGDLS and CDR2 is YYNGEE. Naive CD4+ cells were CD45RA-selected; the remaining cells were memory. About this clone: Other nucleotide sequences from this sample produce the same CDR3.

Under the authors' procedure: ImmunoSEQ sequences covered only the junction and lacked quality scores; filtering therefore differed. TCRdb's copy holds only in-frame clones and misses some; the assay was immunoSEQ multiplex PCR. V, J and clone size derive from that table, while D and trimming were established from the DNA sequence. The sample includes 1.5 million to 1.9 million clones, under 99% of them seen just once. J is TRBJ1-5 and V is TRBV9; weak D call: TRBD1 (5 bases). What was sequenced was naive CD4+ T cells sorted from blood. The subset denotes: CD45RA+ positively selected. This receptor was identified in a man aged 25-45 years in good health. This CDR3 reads CASSVGRDQPQHF. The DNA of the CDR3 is TGTGCCAGCAGCGTAGGCAGGGATCAGCCCCAGCATTTT.